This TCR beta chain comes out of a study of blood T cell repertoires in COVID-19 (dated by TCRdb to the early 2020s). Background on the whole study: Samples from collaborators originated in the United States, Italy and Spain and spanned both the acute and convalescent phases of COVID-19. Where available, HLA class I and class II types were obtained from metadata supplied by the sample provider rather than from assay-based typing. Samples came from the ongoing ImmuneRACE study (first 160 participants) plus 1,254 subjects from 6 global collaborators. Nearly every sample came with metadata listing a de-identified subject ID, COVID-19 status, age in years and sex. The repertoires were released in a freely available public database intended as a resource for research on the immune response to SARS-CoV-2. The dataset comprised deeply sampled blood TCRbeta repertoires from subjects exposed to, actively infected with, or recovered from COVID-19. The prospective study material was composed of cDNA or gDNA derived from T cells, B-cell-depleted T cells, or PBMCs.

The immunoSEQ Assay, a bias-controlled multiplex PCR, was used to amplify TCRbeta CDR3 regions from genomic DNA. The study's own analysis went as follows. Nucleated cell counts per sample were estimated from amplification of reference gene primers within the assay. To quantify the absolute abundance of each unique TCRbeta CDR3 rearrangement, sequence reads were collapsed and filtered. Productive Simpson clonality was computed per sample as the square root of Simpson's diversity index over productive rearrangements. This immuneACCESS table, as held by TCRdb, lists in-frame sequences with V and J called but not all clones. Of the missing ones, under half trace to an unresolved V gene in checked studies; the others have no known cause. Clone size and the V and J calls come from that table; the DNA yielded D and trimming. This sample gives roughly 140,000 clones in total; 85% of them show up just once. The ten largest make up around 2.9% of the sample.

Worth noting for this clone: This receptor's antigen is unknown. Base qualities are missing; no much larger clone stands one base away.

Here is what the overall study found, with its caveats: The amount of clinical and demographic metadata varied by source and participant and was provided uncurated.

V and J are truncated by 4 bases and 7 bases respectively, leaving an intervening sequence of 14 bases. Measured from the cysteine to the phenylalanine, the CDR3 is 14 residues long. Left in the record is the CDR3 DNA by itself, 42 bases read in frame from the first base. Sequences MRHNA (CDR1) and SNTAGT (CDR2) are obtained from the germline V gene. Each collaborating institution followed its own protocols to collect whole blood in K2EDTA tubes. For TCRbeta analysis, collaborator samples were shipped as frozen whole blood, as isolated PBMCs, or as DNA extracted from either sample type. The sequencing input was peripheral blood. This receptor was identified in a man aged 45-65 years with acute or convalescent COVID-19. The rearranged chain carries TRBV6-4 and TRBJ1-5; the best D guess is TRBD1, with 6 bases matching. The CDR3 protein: CASSATGTGQPQHF. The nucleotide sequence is TGTGCCAGCAGTGCCACAGGGACGGGGCAGCCCCAGCATTTT.